Included here is one TCR beta chain sequence, with context. Its antigen is not identified. The germline V gene has CDR1 LGHNA and CDR2 YSLEER. The CDR3 is made up of 18 amino acids. The source of the sample is a study of CXCR3-negative and CXCR3-positive naive CD8 T cells. TRB cDNA libraries were made by UMI-labeled 5' RACE. No DNA is given; TCRdb re-called the 5' RACE reads and lists each CDR3 protein once. The sample data list under 150,000 distinct CDR3 sequences. General observations from the study: More hydrophobic TRB CDR3s occurred in CXCR3-positive than in CXCR3-negative naive cells.

The V call is TRBV4-3, the J call TRBJ2-2; no DNA is available, so the TRBD2 call from TCRdb remains unchecked. The sequenced sample was naive CXCR3+ CD8+ T cells from blood. Subset in this sample: CD45RO-CCR7+CD27+CD95- naive CD8+ T cells expressing CXCR3 (TNR3+). This TCR came from a human donor in good health. Some clones in this sample may be carry-over from other donors' samples. This chain's CDR3 is CASSQDWLAGVGAGELFF.